One sample yielded the 18 T cell receptor beta chains listed below, sequenced in a study of blood T cell repertoires in COVID-19. Profiled with immunoSEQ multiplex PCR; TCRdb holds only in-frame clones, not every one. The repertoire holds about 260,000 clones, roughly 86% seen once, with more than 0.55% in the top ten. Sequenced material: peripheral blood. All receptors derive from a human donor in a cohort sampled during active COVID-19.

The V call is TRBV2, the J call TRBJ1-2; 8 bases align to TRBD1. With V trimmed by 6 bases and J by 1 base, 16 bases remained unmatched. Germline V lookup: CDR1 SNHLY, CDR2 FYNNEI. This CDR3 is 18 amino acids long. Here the CDR3 DNA reads TGTGCCAGCAGCCTCAGCGGGACAGGCGAAAACCTTAACTATGGCTACACCTTC. This encodes CASSLSGTGENLNYGYTF. Variable domain in full (rest from reference TRBV2 and TRBJ1-2): EPEVTQTPSHQVTQMGQEVILRCVPISNHLYFYWYRQILGQKVEFLVSFYNNEISEKSEIFDDQFSVERPDGSNFTLKIRSTKLEDSAMYFCASSLSGTGENLNYGYTFGSGTRLTVV.

The chain joins TRBV30 to TRBJ1-2; no clear D gene. Germline V gives CDR1 GTSNPN, CDR2 SVGIG (reference sequence). The CDR3 length is 14 residues. Trimming took off 4 bases at V and 4 bases at J, with 16 bases between the two ends. CDR3 DNA sequence: TGTGCCTGGACCCGACGGAGGGCGGGCTATGGCTACACCTTC. Translation: CAWTRRRAGYGYTF.

V usage is TRBV4-1 and J usage is TRBJ2-3; no reliable D call. The CDR3 sequence is 15 residues long. V was pared by 3 bases and J by 5 bases, with 15 bases between. Germline V lookup: CDR1 MGHRA, CDR2 YSYEKL. The CDR3 loop is CASSQGRSGRDTQYF. As DNA, the CDR3 is TGCGCCAGCAGCCAGGGCCGAAGTGGCAGAGATACGCAGTATTTT.

V is TRBV5-4 and J is TRBJ1-2; possible D gene TRBD1, 6 bases. The CDR3 consists of 15 residues. Trimming took off 0 bases at V and 4 bases at J, with 13 bases between the two ends. CDR1 is SGHNT, CDR2 YYREEE, per germline (reference sequence). The CDR3 region is CASSLEGQRLYGYTF. CDR3 sequence (DNA): TGTGCCAGCAGCTTGGAAGGACAGCGACTCTATGGCTACACCTTC.

The chain uses TRBV5-1 and TRBJ2-5; 8 bases fit TRBD1. The CDR3 has 15 residues. Trimming removed 4 bases from V and 3 bases from J; junction bases left unmatched: 8. Germline V gives CDR1 SGHRS, CDR2 YFSETQ. The CDR3 region is CASSPRTGGKETQYF. As DNA, the CDR3 is TGCGCCAGCAGCCCTAGAACAGGGGGTAAAGAGACCCAGTACTTC. The whole variable domain, remainder taken from reference TRBV5-1 and TRBJ2-5, is KAGVTQTPRYLIKTRGQQVTLSCSPISGHRSVSWYQQTPGQGLQFLFEYFSETQRNKGNFPGRFSGRQFSNSRSEMNVSTLELGDSALYLCASSPRTGGKETQYFGPGTRLLVL.

The chain combines TRBV3-1 (or the pseudogene TRBV3-2) with TRBJ1-1, with no clear D. The V gene's germline CDR1 is LGHDT and CDR2 YNNKEL (reference sequence). This CDR3 has 12 amino acids. Trimming removed 1 base from V and 6 bases from J, with 6 bases in between. The CDR3 coding sequence is TGTGCCAGCAGCCAAGTAGACTCTGAAGCTTTCTTT. This codes for CASSQVDSEAFF.

The V call is TRBV6-5, the J call TRBJ1-2, with D unclear. Per germline, CDR1 MNHEY and CDR2 SVGAGI. Trimming shortened V by 2 bases and J by 7 bases, and 14 bases separated the two germline ends. This CDR3 is 14 amino acids long. Here the CDR3 reads CASSYERRLGGYTF. In DNA, the CDR3 is TGTGCCAGCAGTTACGAACGGAGGTTGGGTGGCTACACCTTC.

V gene TRBV5-4 combines with J gene TRBJ2-1; TRBD1 matches 12 bases. J gave up 10 bases and V 4 bases, and 12 bases lay outside the gene matches. This CDR3 region has 16 residues. Germline V gives CDR1 SGHNT, CDR2 YYREEE (reference sequence). In nucleotides, the CDR3 is TGTGCCAGCAGCGCCCGACGGGACAGGGGGCGCGAGGAGCAGTTCTTC. This encodes CASSARRDRGREEQFF.

The chain carries TRBV7-8 and TRBJ2-7, with D tentatively TRBD2 (5 bases). This CDR3 has 16 residues. Germline values: CDR1 SGHVS, CDR2 FQNEAQ. V dropped 2 bases and J dropped 3 bases, with 17 bases sitting between them. DNA for the CDR3: TGTGCCAGCAGCTTACCCCCGGGTTCGAGGGACTACGAGCAGTACTTC. This codes for CASSLPPGSRDYEQYF.

J is TRBJ2-1 and V is TRBV7-3; 7 nucleotides line up with TRBD2. J was trimmed by 10 bases and V by 4 bases; bases with no gene match: 10. This CDR3 comprises 14 residues. Looked up from germline, CDR1 is SGHTA and CDR2 is FQGTGA. The DNA of the CDR3 is TGTGCCAGCAGCTGGGTAGCGGGCCATCGCGAGCAGTTCTTC. Translation gives CASSWVAGHREQFF.

The V call is TRBV14, the J call TRBJ2-7; D gene unclear. V was pared by 6 bases and J by 2 bases, with 17 bases between. The CDR3 spans 15 residues. Germline values: CDR1 SGHDN, CDR2 FVKESK. The CDR3, as DNA: TGTGCCAGCAGACGAACAGACCGCTCACCCTACGAGCAGTACTTC. As protein: CASRRTDRSPYEQYF.

The chain joins TRBV5-4 to TRBJ2-7; 9 positions match TRBD2. Germline V lookup: CDR1 SGHNT, CDR2 YYREEE (reference sequence). V shed 3 bases and J 4 bases; nucleotides not matched to a gene: 8. The CDR3 runs 15 residues. In DNA form, the CDR3 reads TGTGCCAGCAGCTCGGGCGGGGGGGGCGGATACGAGCAGTACTTC. As protein: CASSSGGGGGYEQYF.

This clone was recorded once. The V call is TRBV11-3, the J call TRBJ2-3; 9 nucleotides align to TRBD1. J gave up 2 bases and V 4 bases, and 4 bases lay outside the gene matches. The CDR3 has 15 amino acids. Germline V gene data show CDR1 as SGHNT and CDR2 as YENEEA. CDR3 DNA sequence: TGTGCCAGCAGCTCGGGACAGGGAAACACAGATACGCAGTATTTT. It is translated as CASSSGQGNTDTQYF. Filled out from reference TRBV11-3 and TRBJ2-3, the complete variable domain reads EAGVVQSPRYKIIEKKQPVAFWCNPISGHNTLYWYLQNLGQGPELLIRYENEEAVDDSQLPKDRFSAERLKGVDSTLKIQPAELGDSAVYLCASSSGQGNTDTQYFGPGTRLTVL.

The chain has TRBV30 and TRBJ1-5; D is undetermined. CDR3 size: 12 residues. V lost 1 base and J 7 bases, leaving 8 bases between the germline ends. The germline CDR1 and CDR2 sequences are GTSNPN and SVGIG (reference sequence). This CDR3 is CAWSGVAQPQHF. DNA of the CDR3: TGTGCCTGGAGTGGAGTAGCCCAGCCCCAGCATTTT.

The chain is built from TRBV7-2 and TRBJ2-7, with 11 bases fitting TRBD2. Germline CDR1 and CDR2: SGHTA and FQGNSA. J was trimmed by 0 bases and V by 3 bases; bases with no gene match: 13. The CDR3 runs to 19 residues. Here the CDR3 reads CASSFPGVLAGGSSYEQYF. CDR3 bases: TGTGCCAGCAGCTTCCCCGGGGTCCTAGCGGGAGGCAGCTCCTACGAGCAGTACTTC.

V usage is TRBV30 and J usage is TRBJ1-4; TRBD1 matches at 7 bases. Germline trimming cut 2 bases from V and 8 bases from J; bases unmatched to any gene: 14. The length of the CDR3 is 16 residues. The germline gives CDR1 GTSNPN, CDR2 SVGIG (reference sequence). The CDR3 reads CAWSHTSRGQREKLFF. In DNA form, the CDR3 reads TGTGCCTGGAGTCACACAAGTCGGGGACAGAGAGAAAAACTGTTTTTT.

The J gene is TRBJ1-1, the V gene TRBV9, with D possibly being TRBD1 (5 bases). Germline-derived CDR1 and CDR2 are SGDLS and YYNGEE. The CDR3 has 17 amino acids. V lost 0 bases and J 0 bases, leaving 15 bases between the germline ends. CDR3 nucleotide sequence: TGTGCCAGCAGCGTAGCCCTAATCGACAGCTTGAACACTGAAGCTTTCTTT. Residues: CASSVALIDSLNTEAFF.

CDR3 loop: CASSLYGLAGVSETQYF. Written as DNA, the CDR3 is TGTGCCAGCAGCTTGTATGGGCTAGCGGGAGTAAGTGAGACCCAGTACTTC. The chain carries TRBV5-6 and TRBJ2-5, with 10 positions matching TRBD2. Trimming took 1 base from V and 5 from J; bases not matched to a gene: 11. Germline lookup yields CDR1 SGHDT and CDR2 YYEEEE. The CDR3 extends over 17 amino acids. Complete variable domain (other parts from reference TRBV5-6 and TRBJ2-5): DAGVTQSPTHLIKTRGQQVTLRCSPKSGHDTVSWYQQALGQGPQFIFQYYEEEERQRGNFPDRFSGHQFPNYSSELNVNALLLGDSALYLCASSLYGLAGVSETQYFGPGTRLLVL.